This TCR beta chain was captured by sequencing in a study of blood T cell repertoires in COVID-19. The CDR3 loop spans 14 amino acids. The germline CDR1 and CDR2 sequences are MDHEN and SYDVKM. V lost 4 bases and J lost 0, with 7 bases in between. Sequencing was performed with immunoSEQ multiplex PCR; in TCRdb, only in-frame clones are kept and a portion is missing. The sample includes some 250,000 clones, 65% to 85% of them seen just once. The sequenced sample consisted of peripheral blood. The receptor comes from a man in his forties or fifties with active or convalescent COVID-19. The rearrangement uses TRBV28 and TRBJ1-5, with a possible D match to TRBD1 (6 bases). The CDR3 region has the DNA TGTGCCAGCAGTTCAGGGGATAGCAATCAGCCCCAGCATTTT. The encoded protein is CASSSGDSNQPQHF.